A selection of T cell receptor beta chains follows, all from one sample in a study of CD8+ T cells in alopecia areata. Libraries were prepared by immunoSEQ multiplex PCR; TCRdb keeps only in-frame clonotypes and omits some of them. The table lists 150,000 to 200,000 clones, around 64% of them singletons. The material sequenced was CD4+ T cells sorted from blood, taken around week 50, from a patient treated with tofacitinib. These TCRs come from a human donor with alopecia areata. CDR3s include the opening cysteine and the closing phenylalanine or tryptophan. A D gene is named only where the DNA matches it firmly. Clone size is shown for a subset of rows, as once, few, many or a class of expanded clone.

clone_size j_call v_call d_call cdr3_aa cdr3_nt
NA TRBJ2-5 TRBV7-8 TRBD1 CASSFRDRGETQYF TGTGCCAGCAGCTTTCGCGACAGGGGAGAGACCCAGTACTTC
few TRBJ1-1 TRBV27 NA CASSFGGNTEAFF TGTGCCAGCAGTTTCGGCGGGAACACTGAAGCTTTCTTT
NA TRBJ1-2 TRBV4-3 TRBD1 CASSPGTGDSRTF TGCGCCAGCAGCCCAGGGACAGGGGATTCGCGCACCTTC
NA TRBJ2-6 TRBV6-5 NA CASSTTDSGANVLTF TGTGCCAGCAGCACAACAGATTCTGGGGCCAACGTCCTGACTTTC
NA TRBJ1-1 TRBV7-9 TRBD1 CASSLQGDATEAFF TGTGCCAGCAGCTTACAGGGGGACGCCACTGAAGCTTTCTTT
NA TRBJ2-3 TRBV29-1 TRBD2 CSVRPGTNTDTQYF TGCAGCGTTCGACCCGGGACTAACACAGATACGCAGTATTTT
few TRBJ1-5 TRBV5-1 TRBD1 CASSLGTGASQPQHF TGCGCCAGCAGCTTGGGGACAGGGGCCAGTCAGCCCCAGCATTTT
NA TRBJ2-3 TRBV29-1 TRBD2 CSVAGRGEADTQYF TGCAGCGTTGCGGGACGGGGGGAGGCAGATACGCAGTATTTT
NA TRBJ1-2 TRBV7-2 TRBD1 CASSPPTGGRGGYTF TGTGCCAGCAGCCCACCGACAGGGGGGAGGGGTGGCTACACCTTC
NA TRBJ1-2 TRBV7-2 TRBD1 CASSTGTDYGYTF TGTGCCAGCAGCACTGGGACAGACTATGGCTACACCTTC
NA TRBJ1-2 TRBV29-1 NA CSVEDMGQTNYGYTF TGCAGCGTTGAAGACATGGGCCAGACTAACTATGGCTACACCTTC
once TRBJ2-3 TRBV7-2 TRBD2 CASSGDYRSTQYF TGTGCCAGCAGCGGGGACTACCGAAGTACGCAGTATTTT
NA TRBJ2-7 TRBV2 NA CASSEGLNPYEQYF TGTGCCAGCAGTGAGGGACTGAATCCCTACGAGCAGTACTTC
NA TRBJ2-3 TRBV23-1 NA CASSQFKTEHIHKDTQYF TGCGCCAGCAGTCAATTTAAGACAGAACACATACACAAAGATACGCAGTATTTT
NA TRBJ2-5 TRBV4-3 NA CASSLSGMSQPQETQYF TGCGCCAGCAGCCTGAGCGGAATGAGCCAGCCCCAAGAGACCCAGTACTTC
few TRBJ2-7 TRBV29-1 NA CSVVFSYEQYF TGCAGCGTTGTATTCTCCTACGAGCAGTACTTC
NA TRBJ2-5 TRBV5-1 NA CASSVNKYQETQYF TGCGCCAGCAGCGTTAACAAGTACCAAGAGACCCAGTACTTC
NA TRBJ1-6 TRBV2 NA CASTLDSYNSPLHF TGTGCCAGCACCCTAGACAGCTATAATTCACCCCTCCACTTT
NA TRBJ1-1 TRBV14 NA CASSLLRDTEAFF TGTGCCAGCAGCCTACTAAGGGACACTGAAGCTTTCTTT
NA TRBJ2-2 TRBV28 NA CASWSASTGELFF TGTGCCAGCTGGAGCGCCTCAACCGGGGAGCTGTTTTTT
NA TRBJ2-3 TRBV5-6 NA CASSLDYPADTQYF TGTGCCAGCAGCTTGGACTATCCCGCGGATACGCAGTATTTT
NA TRBJ2-7 TRBV30 TRBD1 CAWRATGAGEQYF TGTGCCTGGAGGGCCACAGGGGCCGGCGAGCAGTACTTC
NA TRBJ2-7 TRBV7-3 NA CASSLTPRVSLNEQYF TGTGCCAGCAGCTTAACCCCGAGAGTGTCCCTTAACGAGCAGTACTTC
NA TRBJ2-5 TRBV29-1 NA CSVERNRAGGETQYF TGCAGCGTTGAACGGAACAGGGCCGGAGGAGAGACCCAGTACTTC
NA TRBJ1-1 TRBV6-5 NA CASNGAGNTEAFF TGTGCCAGCAACGGTGCCGGGAACACTGAAGCTTTCTTT
NA TRBJ2-7 TRBV2 TRBD1 CASSSLGQGEFEQYF TGTGCCAGCAGTAGTCTCGGACAGGGTGAATTCGAGCAGTACTTC
NA TRBJ2-7 TRBV2 NA CASSYRAQSSYEQYF TGTGCCAGCAGTTACCGGGCCCAAAGCTCCTACGAGCAGTACTTC
NA TRBJ2-3 TRBV7-2 NA CASSFQRGDTQYF TGTGCCAGCAGCTTCCAGCGTGGGGATACGCAGTATTTT
NA TRBJ1-2 TRBV11-3 TRBD1 CASSPRQGSSIYTF TGTGCCAGCAGCCCCCGACAGGGTAGTTCTATCTACACCTTC
once TRBJ2-4 TRBV7-9 NA CASSLFAPGDIQYF TGTGCCAGCAGCTTATTTGCCCCTGGGGACATTCAGTACTTC
few TRBJ2-5 TRBV5-1 NA CASSLAGTQETQYF TGCGCCAGCAGCTTGGCAGGGACACAAGAGACCCAGTACTTC
NA TRBJ2-7 TRBV5-1 TRBD1 CASSSVDRGDEQYF TGCGCCAGCAGCTCCGTTGACAGGGGCGACGAGCAGTACTTC
NA TRBJ1-6 TRBV30 NA CAWTYGRGMGSYNSPLHF TGTGCCTGGACCTACGGCAGGGGCATGGGGTCCTATAATTCACCCCTCCACTTT
NA TRBJ2-7 TRBV6-5 NA CASSPRTESYEQYF TGTGCCAGCAGTCCCCGGACAGAGAGCTACGAGCAGTACTTC
NA TRBJ2-7 TRBV11-3 NA CASSLDTYEQYF TGTGCCAGCAGCTTGGACACCTACGAGCAGTACTTC
NA TRBJ2-5 TRBV28 TRBD1 CASSYPGGRETQYF TGTGCCAGCAGTTATCCAGGGGGCCGGGAGACCCAGTACTTC
NA TRBJ2-3 TRBV30 NA CAWSVPRKSTDTQYF TGTGCCTGGAGTGTACCCAGAAAAAGCACAGATACGCAGTATTTT
once TRBJ1-1 TRBV29-1 TRBD1 CSVGDRGLNTEAFF TGCAGCGTCGGGGACAGGGGGTTGAACACTGAAGCTTTCTTT
NA TRBJ2-3 TRBV5-1 NA CASSSRRGDTQYF TGCGCCAGCAGCTCCCGTCGGGGAGATACGCAGTATTTT
NA TRBJ1-1 TRBV30 TRBD1 CALGQGPLNTEAFF TGTGCCCTCGGACAGGGGCCTTTGAACACTGAAGCTTTCTTT
few TRBJ1-2 TRBV18 TRBD1 CASSPGTDSNYGYTF TGTGCCAGCTCACCCGGGACAGACTCTAACTATGGCTACACCTTC